A selection of T cell receptor beta chains follows, all from one sample in a study of blood T cell repertoires in COVID-19. Clones were read by immunoSEQ multiplex PCR, and TCRdb kept only the in-frame ones, dropping some. The data show 350,000 or so clones, less than 90% seen once. Source material: PBMCs or T cells enriched from blood (not recorded which). The receptors here all came from a woman aged 30 to 39 who had recovered from COVID-19. Each CDR3 is given with its conserved first and last residue. The D gene is left open where the match is weak. Part of the rows lack a size; the others show once, few, many or a class for expanded clones.

v_call: TRBV4-3; j_call: TRBJ2-2; d_call: .; clone_size: .; cdr3_aa: CASSQEPAGVTGELFF; cdr3_nt: TGCGCCAGCAGCCAAGAACCGGCAGGGGTCACCGGGGAGCTGTTTTTT
v_call: TRBV19; j_call: TRBJ1-5; d_call: TRBD1; clone_size: .; cdr3_aa: CASTPGQEIGHSNQPQHF; cdr3_nt: TGTGCCAGTACCCCGGGACAGGAGATTGGCCATAGCAATCAGCCCCAGCATTTT
v_call: TRBV6-5; j_call: TRBJ1-1; d_call: .; clone_size: .; cdr3_aa: CASSYGLGFQGTEAFF; cdr3_nt: TGTGCCAGCAGTTACGGTTTAGGCTTCCAGGGGACTGAAGCTTTCTTT
v_call: TRBV24-1; j_call: TRBJ2-3; d_call: .; clone_size: .; cdr3_aa: CATSDPYTDTQYF; cdr3_nt: TGTGCCACCAGTGATCCGTACACAGATACGCAGTATTTT
v_call: TRBV24-1; j_call: TRBJ1-4; d_call: .; clone_size: .; cdr3_aa: CATSDLEDGANEKLFF; cdr3_nt: TGTGCCACCAGTGATCTGGAGGACGGAGCAAATGAAAAACTGTTTTTT
v_call: TRBV2; j_call: TRBJ2-7; d_call: TRBD1; clone_size: .; cdr3_aa: CASRAGTGTWDEQYF; cdr3_nt: TGTGCCAGCAGGGCCGGGACAGGGACCTGGGACGAGCAGTACTTC
v_call: TRBV29-1; j_call: TRBJ1-2; d_call: .; clone_size: .; cdr3_aa: CSVVAGQVSYGYTF; cdr3_nt: TGCAGCGTGGTCGCAGGGCAGGTTTCCTATGGCTACACCTTC
v_call: TRBV6-2/TRBV6-3; j_call: TRBJ2-7; d_call: .; clone_size: .; cdr3_aa: CASSPGLSYEQYF; cdr3_nt: TGTGCCAGCAGCCCGGGACTCAGCTACGAGCAGTACTTC
v_call: TRBV2; j_call: TRBJ2-1; d_call: .; clone_size: few; cdr3_aa: CASRVLVSGNEQFF; cdr3_nt: TGTGCCAGCAGAGTACTAGTATCGGGAAATGAGCAGTTCTTC
v_call: TRBV3-1/TRBV3-2; j_call: TRBJ2-5; d_call: TRBD1; clone_size: .; cdr3_aa: CASSQGQGGGETQYF; cdr3_nt: TGTGCCAGCAGCCAGGGACAGGGGGGCGGGGAGACCCAGTACTTC
v_call: TRBV10-2; j_call: TRBJ2-7; d_call: .; clone_size: .; cdr3_aa: CASSGQSTYEQYF; cdr3_nt: TGCGCCAGCAGTGGACAGAGCACCTACGAGCAGTACTTC
v_call: TRBV30; j_call: TRBJ1-5; d_call: .; clone_size: few; cdr3_aa: CAWSVHGGQPQHF; cdr3_nt: TGTGCCTGGAGTGTACATGGTGGTCAGCCCCAGCATTTT
v_call: TRBV24-1; j_call: TRBJ2-2; d_call: TRBD1; clone_size: few; cdr3_aa: CATSEISFNPGQGRGRGELFF; cdr3_nt: TGTGCCACCAGTGAAATTTCGTTCAATCCGGGACAGGGGAGGGGTCGAGGGGAGCTGTTTTTT
v_call: TRBV7-6; j_call: TRBJ2-5; d_call: .; clone_size: .; cdr3_aa: CASSLDRGFQETQYF; cdr3_nt: TGTGCCAGCAGTTTGGATAGGGGATTCCAAGAGACCCAGTACTTC
v_call: TRBV2; j_call: TRBJ1-1; d_call: TRBD1; clone_size: .; cdr3_aa: CASTPRTGTAPEAFF; cdr3_nt: TGTGCCAGCACCCCAAGGACAGGGACAGCTCCTGAAGCTTTCTTT
v_call: TRBV28; j_call: TRBJ2-5; d_call: TRBD1; clone_size: .; cdr3_aa: CASSHGTGAQRTQYF; cdr3_nt: TGTGCCAGCAGTCACGGGACAGGGGCCCAGAGGACCCAGTACTTC